This T cell receptor beta chain was identified during a study of T cells in Graves' hyperthyroidism and ophthalmopathy (dated by TCRdb to the late 2010s). Study-wide context: Peripheral blood samples were taken at initial diagnosis, before any treatment was given. To identify TCR V-J signatures that set the groups apart, the researchers used a discovery cohort of 90 to 100 patients, made up of under 50 with Graves' ophthalmopathy and about 60 with stable Graves' hyperthyroidism. Prospective prediction of ophthalmopathy was tested in an independent validation cohort consisting of 18 hyperthyroidism patients and around 16 patients who later progressed to ophthalmopathy. For training and testing, the 80 to 100 patients in the discovery cohort were randomly divided in a 7:3 ratio. The study also compared thyroid tissue and blood T-cell repertoires from roughly six Graves' hyperthyroidism patients. Following sampling, methimazole starting at 30 mg daily was given to hyperthyroidism patients, and high-dose intravenous methylprednisolone was given to ophthalmopathy patients. The paper reports TCR Vbeta CDR3 sequencing of some 140 peripheral blood samples: 40 or so ophthalmopathy, fewer than 80 hyperthyroidism and 17 progressor patients. General findings and caveats noted by the study authors: Sample size was not statistically predetermined, and investigators were not blinded to group allocation. Blood samples also contained most of the expanded thyroid clonotypes (frequency above 0.001), which suggests that blood repertoires may reflect thyroid immune responses. Ophthalmopathy was separated from stable hyperthyroidism by a 13 V-J signature model, with approximately 85% sensitivity and about 84% specificity obtained in cross-validation and 80%/75% obtained in testing. During validation, the model predicted progression to ophthalmopathy a median of approximately 6 months ahead of onset, with almost 71% sensitivity and 72% to 80% specificity.

The TCR beta CDR3 regions were amplified from RNA transcripts. The TCR CDR3 was subjected to a first round of RT-PCR using the HTBI primer set and the Qiagen OneStep RT-PCR kit. Libraries were constructed in a second round of multiplex PCR, after which size selection and purification were performed. Libraries were sequenced paired-end with 100 bp reads on an Illumina HiSeq2000. Per the authors' processing: Raw data were processed with SOAPnuke, discarding reads with adapters, uncalled bases, mean Phred below 15, or no exact constant-primer or identifier match. COPE v1.2.5 was used to merge the high-quality paired reads, and each unique nucleotide sequence was defined as a clonotype. MiTCR v1.1 was used to align clonotypes to the IMGT TRBV, TRBD and TRBJ reference segments. Only V-J combinations with frequency above 0.0001, covering approximately 99% of repertoires, were analysed. A TCS score was defined as the ratio between F50 (clonal expansion) and ExV (chaos), using BLOSUM62-based TCRdist between CDR3 peptides within each V-J. Welch's t-statistics and random forest reduced roughly 500 V-J features to around 14, which were used in a naive Bayes classifier (R e1071). The raw public reads went through TCRdb reprocessing: fastp at Q25, MiXCR clone calling, in-frame beta chains kept. Each CDR3 protein appears once, grouped with its most common genes and DNA. These V and J calls are TCRdb output, not the study's own analysis. This sample comprises more than 550,000 distinct CDR3 sequences, approximately 19% of them detected only once. The ten most abundant clones make up 16% of the sample.

As regards this clonotype: The target of this receptor is not known. The sample holds no much larger clone one base away, and base qualities are not on file.

Hyperthyroidism patients were newly diagnosed, with disease duration under 2 months, and aged 18 to 65 years. Patients with uncontrolled infections, other autoimmune diseases, pregnancy or lactation were excluded. Diagnoses were based on clinical symptoms, serum thyroxine and TRAb, thyroid ultrasound and orbital computed tomography. Blood from progressor patients was drawn when they were first diagnosed with hyperthyroidism, before any ophthalmopathy symptoms appeared. PBMCs were separated from roughly 9.3 ml of fresh peripheral blood using Ficoll-Paque density gradient centrifugation. Progressor patients were initially diagnosed with Graves' hyperthyroidism and developed ophthalmopathy during follow-up. Total RNA was extracted using Trizol reagent, and RNA quality was assessed on an Agilent 2100 Bioanalyzer. The germline V gene gives CDR1 as MNHNS and CDR2 as SASEGT. The CDR3, cysteine through phenylalanine, is 13 amino acids long. Only the CDR3 part of the read is kept: 39 bases, read in frame from the first base. The trim is 6 bases for V and 6 bases for J, with a gap of 14 bases between the germline ends.

The sequence derives from a woman aged 45-65 years with Graves' hyperthyroidism that later progressed to Graves' ophthalmopathy. Sequenced material: blood. This sequence uses TRBV6-1 and TRBJ1-1; TRBD1 is a possible D gene, resting on 5 matching bases. The CDR3 here reads CASRAGLSSEAFF. The bases are TGTGCCAGCAGGGCGGGACTCTCGTCTGAAGCTTTCTTT.